Following are 13 T cell receptor beta chains from one sample sequenced in a study of T cells after yellow fever vaccination. TCRdb itself ran the 5' RACE reads through MiXCR, one entry per CDR3 protein. Among 200,000 to 300,000 distinct CDR3 sequences listed, approximately 6.7% were seen once. The starting material was CD4+ T cells sorted from PBMCs, obtained on the day of the yellow fever booster vaccination. The receptors come from a man aged 25 to 45 who received the YFV17D yellow fever vaccine.

This clonotype was seen repeatedly, ten times or more. The chain has TRBV2 and TRBJ2-2; a weak D match, TRBD2 (5 bases). Trimming removed 3 bases from V and 8 bases from J, with 19 bases in between. Germline CDR1 and CDR2: SNHLY and FYNNEI. This CDR3 has 16 residues. For the CDR3, the DNA is TGTGCCAGCAGTGAGCGGGCCCTCAACGCAAGGGGGGAGCTGTTTTTT. Translation: CASSERALNARGELFF.

This clonotype came up many times. CDR3 sequence: CASSLAPGQGEQFF. The CDR3 DNA sequence: TGTGCCAGCAGCTTAGCGCCGGGACAGGGGGAGCAGTTCTTC. V is TRBV7-8 and J is TRBJ2-1; 10 positions match TRBD1. The CDR3 totals 14 residues. Germline loops: CDR1 SGHVS, CDR2 FQNEAQ. Unmatched junction bases numbered 3, after V lost 0 bases and J lost 10 bases.

Worth noting for this clonotype: A read error is possible here, since a much larger clone lies one base away. This sequence joins TRBV3-1 and TRBJ2-2; TRBD2 might be the D (5 bases). Germline CDR1 and CDR2: LGHDT and YNNKEL (reference sequence). The CDR3 runs 14 residues. CDR3 in DNA: TGTGCCAGCAGCCCCTTAGTAACAACCGGGGAGCTGTCTTTT. Translated: CASSPLVTTGELSF.

This chain uses TRBV18 with TRBJ2-3; TRBD1 matches 8 bases. Unmatched junction bases numbered 5, after V lost 6 bases and J lost 0 bases. Germline V gene data show CDR1 as KGHSH and CDR2 as LQKENI. This CDR3 has 15 amino acids. The CDR3 is CASSQGAVSTDTQYF. DNA of the CDR3: TGTGCCAGCTCCCAGGGGGCCGTTAGCACAGATACGCAGTATTTT.

This clonotype was found many times. This chain joins TRBV25-1 and TRBJ2-7; 7 nucleotides line up with TRBD2. Per germline, CDR1 MGHDK and CDR2 SYGVNS. The ends lost 6 bases at V and 5 bases at J; junction bases unmatched: 10. This CDR3 is built from 14 residues. CDR3 in DNA: TGTGCCAGCAGCCCGCCGGTGCGGGAGCACGAGCAGTACTTC. Protein: CASSPPVREHEQYF.

For the CDR3, the DNA is TGTGCCAGCAGTACCCCAGGGGACTTTTCCTACGAGCAGTACTTC. Its protein is CASSTPGDFSYEQYF. The rearrangement links TRBV6-1 to TRBJ2-7; the D gene could be TRBD1 or TRBD2 (6 bases each). Looked up from germline, CDR1 is MNHNS and CDR2 is SASEGT. Trimming left V 5 bases short and J 1 base short, with 15 bases between. This CDR3 comprises 15 residues.

This clonotype was observed at least ten times. The chain couples TRBV7-2 to TRBJ2-7; D gene unclear. Germline V gene lookup returns CDR1 SGHTA and CDR2 FQGNSA. V was clipped by 1 base and J by 6 bases, with 10 bases between them. This CDR3 is built from 13 residues. CDR3 sequence reads: CASSLDFGSEQYF. For the CDR3, the DNA is TGTGCCAGCAGCTTAGATTTTGGATCCGAGCAGTACTTC.

This chain links TRBV20-1 with TRBJ2-5; D gene unclear. The length of the CDR3 is 12 residues. V was pared by 4 bases and J by 7 bases, with 13 bases between. Germline values: CDR1 DFQATT, CDR2 SNEGSKA (reference sequence). The CDR3 region is CSAIPEPGTQYF. In DNA, the CDR3 is TGCAGTGCTATCCCCGAGCCCGGGACCCAGTACTTC.

The gene calls are TRBV10-3 and TRBJ2-7, with 7 bases fitting TRBD2. Germline CDR1 reads ENHRY; CDR2 reads SYGVKD. The ends lost 7 bases at V and 5 bases at J; junction bases unmatched: 5. The CDR3 runs to 12 residues. CDR3 in amino acids: CAIMSGKDEQYF. The DNA for the CDR3 is TGTGCCATCATGAGCGGGAAGGACGAGCAGTACTTC.

This clonotype has more than one count but fewer than ten. The chain combines TRBV10-2 with TRBJ1-3; maybe TRBD1 (6 bases). The CDR3 extends over 15 amino acids. The germline V gene encodes CDR1 WSHSY and CDR2 SAAADI. V was trimmed by 7 bases and J by 0 bases, leaving 13 bases between them. The CDR3 sequence is CASTEGEFSGNTIYF. For the CDR3, the DNA is TGCGCCAGCACGGAGGGGGAGTTCTCTGGAAACACCATATATTTT.

The rearrangement joins TRBV30 to TRBJ2-2; the match to TRBD1 covers 8 bases. The CDR3 spans 15 residues. The J segment lost 7 bases and the V segment lost 2 bases, leaving 9 bases of the junction unmatched. Germline V lookup: CDR1 GTSNPN, CDR2 SVGIG (reference sequence). The CDR3 spells CAWSSTGGGIGELFF. The CDR3 region has the DNA TGTGCCTGGAGTTCCACAGGGGGTGGAATCGGGGAGCTGTTTTTT.

The gene calls are TRBV5-1 and TRBJ2-6, with no clear D. Germline V gene data show CDR1 as SGHRS and CDR2 as YFSETQ. Trimming stripped 0 bases from V and 0 bases from J, with 7 bases between. The CDR3 is 16 residues long. The CDR3 here is CASSLGGSSGANVLTF. CDR3 DNA: TGCGCCAGCAGCTTGGGCGGTTCCTCTGGGGCCAACGTCCTGACTTTC. Complete variable domain (other parts from reference TRBV5-1 and TRBJ2-6): KAGVTQTPRYLIKTRGQQVTLSCSPISGHRSVSWYQQTPGQGLQFLFEYFSETQRNKGNFPGRFSGRQFSNSRSEMNVSTLELGDSALYLCASSLGGSSGANVLTFGAGSRLTVL.

The rearrangement joins TRBV6-1 to TRBJ1-1; TRBD1 matches at 10 bases. With V trimmed by 8 bases and J by 0 bases, 6 bases remained unmatched. CDR3 length: 15 residues. The germline CDR1 and CDR2 sequences are MNHNS and SASEGT. CDR3 in DNA: TGTGCCAGCCTGGACAGGGGGGGAATGAACACTGAAGCTTTCTTT. Encoded protein: CASLDRGGMNTEAFF.